Listed below are T cell receptor beta chains from one sample, sequenced in a study of graft-versus-host responses after intestinal transplantation. The assay was immunoSEQ multiplex PCR, and TCRdb's table has in-frame clones only and misses some. The top ten hold 0.7% to 0.9% of the sample, which has more than 95,000 clones, roughly 90% seen once. Which antigens these TCRs recognize remains unknown. The source was unstimulated CD4+ T cells sorted from spleen or lymph node cells, collected before intestinal transplant. The receptors here all came from a human donor who received an intestinal transplant. The CDR3 runs from the conserved cysteine through the conserved F or W. The D gene is left open where the match is weak.

j_gene: .
v_gene: TRBV4-2
d_gene: TRBD2
CDR3aa: CASSQEREGLYEQYF

j_gene: TRBJ2-3
v_gene: TRBV6-5
d_gene: .
CDR3aa: CASWGRKTDTQYF

j_gene: TRBJ1-1
v_gene: TRBV11-1
d_gene: .
CDR3aa: CASSLWGNTEAFF

j_gene: TRBJ1-3
v_gene: TRBV7-9
d_gene: TRBD1
CDR3aa: CASSSGQGAGGNTIYF

j_gene: TRBJ1-1
v_gene: TRBV4-1
d_gene: .
CDR3aa: CASSQGTDTEAFF

j_gene: TRBJ1-2
v_gene: TRBV21-1
d_gene: .
CDR3aa: CASSSLNYGYTF

j_gene: TRBJ1-1
v_gene: TRBV5-1
d_gene: .
CDR3aa: CASSSSRGTEAFF

j_gene: TRBJ2-3
v_gene: TRBV19
d_gene: .
CDR3aa: CASSMAGASGYTQYF

j_gene: TRBJ2-7
v_gene: TRBV6-1
d_gene: .
CDR3aa: CASSAVFKGSYEQYF

j_gene: TRBJ2-1
v_gene: TRBV7-9
d_gene: .
CDR3aa: CASSLDNGREQFF